These T cell receptor beta chains were read from a single sample in a study of OX40 agonist ivuxolimab in advanced cancers. Method: immunoSEQ multiplex PCR; TCRdb's copy keeps in-frame clones and lacks some. The data hold 65,000 or so clones, with over 65% observed a single time. The sample in question was CD4+ or CD8+ T cells sorted from blood, obtained in a trial of the OX40 agonist ivuxolimab. The source is an adult with an advanced solid tumor such as melanoma, head and neck, liver or kidney cancer. CDR3s include the opening cysteine and the closing phenylalanine or tryptophan. The order of the fields is J gene, V gene, CDR3 length, CDR3 protein.

j_call: TRBJ1-1; v_call: TRBV7-2; cdr3_length: 14; cdr3_aa: CASSEQGEITEAFF
j_call: TRBJ1-1; v_call: TRBV28; cdr3_length: 17; cdr3_aa: CASTLTGTGLRNTEAFF
j_call: TRBJ2-3; v_call: TRBV7-7; cdr3_length: 14; cdr3_aa: CASSLGGGADTQYF
j_call: TRBJ1-5; v_call: TRBV2; cdr3_length: 14; cdr3_aa: CASNGQGAGQPQHF
j_call: TRBJ1-2; v_call: TRBV7-9; cdr3_length: 16; cdr3_aa: CASSLGGPLDNYGYTF
j_call: TRBJ1-3; v_call: TRBV18; cdr3_length: 15; cdr3_aa: CASSPLVSSGNTIYF
j_call: TRBJ2-1; v_call: TRBV18; cdr3_length: 15; cdr3_aa: CASSPMVDSYNEQFF
j_call: TRBJ1-4; v_call: TRBV7-2; cdr3_length: 13; cdr3_aa: CASSFNWGGKLFF
j_call: TRBJ1-1; v_call: TRBV15; cdr3_length: 11; cdr3_aa: CATSSQRRAFF
j_call: TRBJ2-1; v_call: TRBV4-1; cdr3_length: 15; cdr3_aa: CASSQVGTGANEQFF
j_call: TRBJ2-3; v_call: TRBV9; cdr3_length: 14; cdr3_aa: CASSVAGFADTQYF
j_call: TRBJ1-4; v_call: TRBV6-6; cdr3_length: 15; cdr3_aa: CASSYSGPPKEKLFF
j_call: TRBJ2-3; v_call: TRBV19; cdr3_length: 16; cdr3_aa: CASSLKLAGVGDTQYF
j_call: TRBJ2-2; v_call: TRBV6-5; cdr3_length: 12; cdr3_aa: CARASGTGELFF
j_call: TRBJ2-2; v_call: TRBV5-1; cdr3_length: 19; cdr3_aa: CASSLANSTGTANTGELFF
j_call: TRBJ2-3; v_call: TRBV5-4; cdr3_length: 15; cdr3_aa: CASSQTTGQPDTQYF
j_call: TRBJ1-2; v_call: TRBV4-1; cdr3_length: 16; cdr3_aa: CASSQDPTGGYNGYTF
j_call: TRBJ2-7; v_call: TRBV19; cdr3_length: 15; cdr3_aa: CASSISAGTSYEQYF
j_call: TRBJ2-5; v_call: TRBV9; cdr3_length: 18; cdr3_aa: CASSARTGSLMYQETQYF
j_call: TRBJ2-4; v_call: TRBV4-1; cdr3_length: 17; cdr3_aa: CASSPDPAAQAKNIQYF
j_call: TRBJ1-1; v_call: TRBV6-5; cdr3_length: 13; cdr3_aa: CASSLTGATEAFF
j_call: TRBJ2-1; v_call: TRBV14; cdr3_length: 14; cdr3_aa: CASSQLDSYNEQFF
j_call: TRBJ2-3; v_call: TRBV7-9; cdr3_length: 12; cdr3_aa: CASSRGDYTQYF
j_call: TRBJ2-1; v_call: TRBV18; cdr3_length: 15; cdr3_aa: CASSPETSGYNEQFF
j_call: TRBJ1-2; v_call: TRBV19; cdr3_length: 15; cdr3_aa: CASSKSVGGSYGYTF
j_call: TRBJ2-6; v_call: TRBV7-2; cdr3_length: 15; cdr3_aa: CASSLGQSGANVLTF
j_call: TRBJ1-6; v_call: TRBV5-6; cdr3_length: 14; cdr3_aa: CASSLEGRRSPLHF
j_call: TRBJ2-5; v_call: TRBV30; cdr3_length: 14; cdr3_aa: CAWSTGTTKETQYF
j_call: TRBJ1-1; v_call: TRBV5-4; cdr3_length: 15; cdr3_aa: CASSLAANMNTEAFF
j_call: TRBJ1-6; v_call: TRBV18; cdr3_length: 14; cdr3_aa: CASSSGQGPSPLHF
j_call: TRBJ2-3; v_call: TRBV5-1; cdr3_length: 14; cdr3_aa: CASSNRDPLDTQYF
j_call: TRBJ2-7; v_call: TRBV7-9; cdr3_length: 15; cdr3_aa: CASTRRQGMSGGQYF
j_call: TRBJ2-7; v_call: TRBV5-1; cdr3_length: 14; cdr3_aa: CASSPSQGIYEQYF
j_call: TRBJ1-5; v_call: TRBV6-6; cdr3_length: 16; cdr3_aa: CASSSPGGAGRQPQHF
j_call: TRBJ1-1; v_call: TRBV7-3; cdr3_length: 16; cdr3_aa: CASSLGQGVPSNEAFF
j_call: TRBJ2-3; v_call: TRBV29-1; cdr3_length: 15; cdr3_aa: CSVVSWTKVDGTQYF
j_call: TRBJ1-6; v_call: TRBV7-6; cdr3_length: 14; cdr3_aa: CASSQDSINSPLHF
j_call: TRBJ1-2; v_call: TRBV13; cdr3_length: 17; cdr3_aa: CASSPKRDHRDLYGYTF
j_call: TRBJ2-7; v_call: TRBV12-5; cdr3_length: 14; cdr3_aa: CASGLAPQLAAQYF
j_call: TRBJ2-5; v_call: TRBV5-1; cdr3_length: 14; cdr3_aa: CASSLWGSGETQYF
j_call: TRBJ2-7; v_call: TRBV6-1; cdr3_length: 16; cdr3_aa: CASSEGRVERAYEQYF
j_call: TRBJ2-7; v_call: TRBV5-8; cdr3_length: 14; cdr3_aa: CASSLALASSEQYF
j_call: TRBJ1-1; v_call: TRBV19; cdr3_length: 13; cdr3_aa: CASSPRTGSEAFF
j_call: TRBJ2-5; v_call: TRBV5-1; cdr3_length: 13; cdr3_aa: CASSPRVRETQYF
j_call: TRBJ1-1; v_call: TRBV30; cdr3_length: 13; cdr3_aa: CAWSVLRQSEAFF
j_call: TRBJ1-6; v_call: TRBV10-2; cdr3_length: 15; cdr3_aa: CASRDIETYNSPLHF
j_call: TRBJ1-3; v_call: TRBV2; cdr3_length: 14; cdr3_aa: CASSVTGLGNTIYF